This T cell receptor beta chain originates from a study of T-cell reconstitution after alpha-beta-depleted transplantation in children. The V end was cut by 5 bases, the J end by 2 bases, with 11 bases between. The CDR3 runs 13 residues. CDR1 SGHRS and CDR2 YFSETQ come from the germline V gene. This clonotype was detected many times. Preparation of the TCRbeta library was carried out with unique molecular identifiers. One entry per CDR3 protein results from TCRdb running MiXCR on the PCR reads. The sample has 330,000 or so distinct CDR3 sequences; around a tenth are singletons. Sequenced here: PBMCs, sampled before TCRalphabeta/CD19-depleted stem cell transplant. The chain couples TRBV5-1 to TRBJ2-7; D is unclear. The TCR sequence derives from a boy in the first two years of life with acute myeloid leukemia, due to receive a stem cell transplant. The CDR3 sequence is CASRMAPAYEQYF. CDR3 DNA sequence: TGCGCCAGCAGGATGGCTCCCGCCTACGAGCAGTACTTC. Full variable domain (missing parts from reference TRBV5-1 and TRBJ2-7): KAGVTQTPRYLIKTRGQQVTLSCSPISGHRSVSWYQQTPGQGLQFLFEYFSETQRNKGNFPGRFSGRQFSNSRSEMNVSTLELGDSALYLCASRMAPAYEQYFGPGTRLTVT.